These T cell receptor beta chains were read from a single sample in a study of cytomegalovirus exposure and HLA in healthy donors. Sequenced by immunoSEQ multiplex PCR; TCRdb stores in-frame clones only, minus some. The table records tens of thousands of clones, 75% to 90% of them present only once. Sequencing was carried out using PBMCs. Source of these receptors: a woman in her 40s in good health and CMV-seropositive. Both conserved end residues are part of each CDR3. D genes are given only for firm matches. Clone size is given for some rows only: seen once, a few or many times, or a class if the clone is expanded.

>TRBJ2-1|TRBD2|TRBV5-1|-
CASGLVGSYNEQFF
TGCGCCAGCGGACTAGTTGGATCCTACAATGAGCAGTTCTTC
>TRBJ1-4|TRBD1|TRBV7-8|once
CASSLGTGNPNGKLFF
TGTGCCAGCAGCTTAGGGACAGGGAATCCGAATGGAAAACTGTTTTTT
>TRBJ1-1|-|TRBV28|-
CASSPMVARTEAFF
TGTGCCAGCAGCCCTATGGTTGCGCGAACTGAAGCTTTCTTT
>TRBJ1-5|TRBD1|TRBV10-1|few
CASSEGGGSQPQHF
TGCGCCAGCAGTGAGGGAGGGGGCAGTCAGCCCCAGCATTTT
>TRBJ1-2|-|TRBV19|-
CATSLDQAGHTF
TGTGCCACCTCATTAGATCAGGCTGGCCACACCTTC
>TRBJ2-3|-|TRBV7-9|-
CASSPRAVGVDTQYF
TGTGCCAGCAGCCCCCGGGCGGTCGGGGTGGATACGCAGTATTTT
>TRBJ1-4|TRBD1|TRBV29-1|once
CSVAGQGAGNEKLFF
TGCAGCGTTGCGGGACAGGGGGCTGGAAATGAAAAACTGTTTTTT
>TRBJ2-2|-|TRBV2|once
CASNGQNTGELFF
TGTGCCAGCAACGGTCAGAACACCGGGGAGCTGTTTTTT
>TRBJ2-7|-|TRBV27|-
CASSPATGPMYEQYF
TGTGCCAGCAGCCCCGCGACAGGACCGATGTACGAGCAGTACTTC
>TRBJ1-5|-|TRBV27|few
CASSLGQYSNQPQHF
TGTGCCAGCAGTTTGGGGCAGTATAGCAATCAGCCCCAGCATTTT
>TRBJ2-1|TRBD2|TRBV2|-
CASITSGAAAHNEQFF
TGTGCCAGCATTACTAGCGGTGCCGCTGCCCACAATGAGCAGTTCTTC
>TRBJ2-6|-|TRBV21-1|-
CASSNPGGSGSGANVLTF
TGTGCCAGCAGCAACCCAGGGGGCAGTGGCTCTGGGGCCAACGTCCTGACTTTC
>TRBJ2-3|-|TRBV7-2|few
CAISVIRTDTQYF
TGTGCCATCTCGGTCATCCGCACAGATACGCAGTATTTT
>TRBJ2-2|TRBD2|TRBV6-1|-
CASSGGRLAGTNTGELFF
TGTGCCAGCAGTGGCGGGCGGCTAGCGGGTACGAACACCGGGGAGCTGTTTTTT
>TRBJ2-3|-|TRBV15|-
CATSRDRRADTQYF
TGTGCCACCAGCAGAGATCGGCGGGCAGATACGCAGTATTTT
>TRBJ1-1|-|TRBV2|-
CASALTENTEAFF
TGTGCCAGCGCCTTGACAGAGAACACTGAAGCTTTCTTT
>TRBJ2-7|-|TRBV9|-
CASSVGSYYEQYF
TGTGCCAGCAGCGTGGGCTCCTACTACGAGCAGTACTTC
>TRBJ1-4|-|TRBV10-3|-
CAISVRGEKLFF
TGTGCCATCAGTGTACGGGGAGAAAAACTGTTTTTT
>TRBJ2-2|TRBD1|TRBV5-6|-
CASTMRGQGNTGELFF
TGTGCCAGCACTATGAGAGGACAGGGGAACACCGGGGAGCTGTTTTTT
>TRBJ1-6|TRBD1|TRBV6-6|-
CASQGQPQSPLHF
TGTGCCAGCCAGGGACAGCCCCAATCACCCCTCCACTTT
>TRBJ2-1|TRBD1|TRBV11-2|few
CASSLAGGPYNEQFF
TGTGCCAGCAGCTTAGCAGGGGGACCCTACAATGAGCAGTTCTTC
>TRBJ2-7|TRBD1|TRBV6-6|-
CASRSGTGAFYEQYF
TGTGCCAGCAGATCCGGGACAGGGGCATTTTACGAGCAGTACTTC
>TRBJ2-5|-|TRBV18|few
CASSRPGYQETQYF
TGTGCCAGCTCACGTCCGGGGTACCAAGAGACCCAGTACTTC
>TRBJ2-1|TRBD1|TRBV28|-
CASTPFGQGYYNEQFF
TGTGCCAGCACCCCGTTTGGACAGGGGTACTACAATGAGCAGTTCTTC
>TRBJ2-6|-|TRBV19|-
CASIPANQGGGANVLTF
TGTGCCAGTATTCCAGCGAACCAAGGAGGGGGGGCCAACGTCCTGACTTTC
>TRBJ1-4|TRBD1|TRBV15|-
CATRRDSNEKLFF
TGTGCCACCAGACGGGACAGTAATGAAAAACTGTTTTTT
>TRBJ2-4|-|TRBV15|-
CATSREYGVAKNIQYF
TGTGCCACCAGCAGAGAGTACGGGGTAGCCAAAAACATTCAGTACTTC
>TRBJ2-3|TRBD1|TRBV7-2|-
CASTRDRGGDTQYF
TGTGCCAGCACCCGGGACAGGGGGGGAGATACGCAGTATTTT
>TRBJ2-5|-|TRBV27|-
CASSPLGQETQYF
TGTGCCAGCAGTCCACTAGGGCAAGAGACCCAGTACTTC
>TRBJ1-2|TRBD1|TRBV29-1|-
CSVHRDRPYGYTF
TGCAGCGTCCACCGGGACAGGCCCTATGGCTACACCTTC
>TRBJ2-1|TRBD2|TRBV10-3|-
CAISELGTSGSNEQFF
TGTGCCATCAGTGAGCTCGGGACTAGCGGGAGTAATGAGCAGTTCTTC
>TRBJ1-2|TRBD1|TRBV19|-
CASIRTGDSMTGYTF
TGTGCCAGTATAAGGACAGGGGACAGTATGACGGGCTACACCTTC
>TRBJ1-2|TRBD1|TRBV7-9|-
CASSPKDRDGYTF
TGTGCCAGCAGCCCGAAAGACAGGGACGGCTACACCTTC
>TRBJ2-3|-|TRBV14|-
CASSQAEAITDTQYF
TGTGCCAGCAGCCAAGCGGAGGCTATCACAGATACGCAGTATTTT
>TRBJ2-3|-|TRBV18|-
CASSAFGTGLADTQYF
TGTGCCAGCTCAGCTTTCGGAACAGGTCTCGCAGATACGCAGTATTTT
>TRBJ2-7|-|TRBV28|-
CASSALEAYEQYF
TGTGCCAGCAGTGCCCTTGAAGCGTACGAGCAGTACTTC
>TRBJ1-1|-|TRBV4-1|-
CASSRPLDGVEGTEAFF
TGCGCCAGCAGCCGACCTTTGGACGGGGTCGAAGGGACTGAAGCTTTCTTT
>TRBJ1-1|TRBD1|TRBV19|large
CASSIVGQGVPEAFF
TGTGCCAGTAGTATAGTGGGACAGGGAGTCCCTGAAGCTTTCTTT
>TRBJ1-5|-|TRBV2|-
CASSDAGKGQPQHF
TGTGCCAGCAGTGATGCGGGGAAGGGGCAGCCCCAGCATTTT
>TRBJ2-7|-|TRBV5-1|-
CASSSITRGYEQYF
TGCGCCAGCAGCTCTATTACTCGCGGCTACGAGCAGTACTTC
>TRBJ2-5|TRBD1|TRBV5-1|-
CASRTFDRAETQYF
TGCGCCAGCAGAACATTCGACAGGGCAGAGACCCAGTACTTC
>TRBJ2-1|-|TRBV5-1|-
CASSLGQAYNEQFF
TGCGCCAGCAGCTTGGGACAGGCCTACAATGAGCAGTTCTTC
>TRBJ2-2|TRBD1|TRBV7-9|once
CASSLLGTGSPGELFF
TGTGCCAGCAGCTTATTGGGGACAGGGTCCCCCGGGGAGCTGTTTTTT
>TRBJ2-5|TRBD2|TRBV9|-
CASSVAGTIGGETQYF
TGTGCCAGCAGCGTAGCCGGGACTATAGGAGGGGAGACCCAGTACTTC
>TRBJ2-2|TRBD2|TRBV27|-
CTVREGNTGELFF
TGTACGGTTCGGGAGGGGAACACCGGGGAGCTGTTTTTT
>TRBJ2-1|TRBD2|TRBV27|-
CASSPPGLAGANEQFF
TGTGCCAGCAGTCCCCCCGGACTAGCGGGAGCAAATGAGCAGTTCTTC
>TRBJ1-2|TRBD1|TRBV9|-
CASSVSKTGTDITF
TGTGCCAGCAGCGTATCAAAGACAGGGACGGACATCACCTTC
>TRBJ1-1|-|TRBV30|-
CAWSGKGLSDTEAFF
TGTGCCTGGAGTGGAAAGGGGTTGTCGGACACTGAAGCTTTCTTT
>TRBJ1-3|TRBD1|TRBV9|-
CASSLTGVVIYF
TGTGCCAGCAGCCTGACAGGGGTAGTCATCTATTTT
>TRBJ2-1|-|TRBV11-2|-
CASSLVGQVSSYNEQFF
TGTGCCAGCAGCTTAGTGGGCCAGGTTAGCTCCTACAATGAGCAGTTCTTC
>TRBJ1-3|TRBD1|TRBV30|-
CACGTGSLSSGNTIYF
TGTGCCTGCGGGACAGGGTCCCTCAGCTCTGGAAACACCATATATTTT
>TRBJ1-2|-|TRBV7-9|few
CSSSLVVGAANYGYTF
TGTTCCAGCAGCTTAGTAGTGGGGGCAGCTAACTATGGCTACACCTTC
>TRBJ1-3|TRBD1|TRBV2|-
CASSLGTGGNTIYF
TGTGCCAGCAGCTTGGGGACAGGGGGAAACACCATATATTTT
>TRBJ2-7|TRBD1|TRBV19|-
CASSIGDRGHQYEQYF
TGTGCCAGTAGTATAGGGGACAGGGGTCACCAGTACGAGCAGTACTTC
>TRBJ1-4|-|TRBV18|-
CASSPTATNEKLFF
TGTGCCAGCTCTCCGACAGCAACTAATGAAAAACTGTTTTTT
>TRBJ2-2|TRBD1|TRBV5-1|-
CASSLEQGVGELFF
TGCGCCAGCAGCTTGGAACAGGGGGTCGGGGAGCTGTTTTTT
>TRBJ1-1|-|TRBV29-1|-
CSVDRDTEAFF
TGCAGCGTTGATCGGGACACTGAAGCTTTCTTT
>TRBJ2-3|-|TRBV9|-
CASSRTSVTDTQYF
TGTGCCAGCAGCCGCACTAGTGTCACAGATACGCAGTATTTT
>TRBJ1-5|-|TRBV6-1|-
CASSELPGQHQPQHF
TGTGCCAGCAGTGAATTACCAGGGCAACATCAGCCCCAGCATTTT
>TRBJ2-7|-|TRBV6-6|-
CASSYSRGGTYEQYF
TGTGCCAGCAGTTACTCGCGCGGGGGCACCTACGAGCAGTACTTC